This entry features one T cell receptor beta chain sequence. The antigen remains unidentified. These data are taken from a study of OX40 agonist ivuxolimab in advanced cancers. Across the study: Age averaged around 60 years (range roughly 23 to 79), and 82.7% were male.

Germline V gene data show CDR1 as SGHVS and CDR2 as FQNEAQ. The V and J ends lost 1 base and 2 bases, in that order; junction bases with no gene match: 7. This CDR3 has 16 residues. Measured with immunoSEQ multiplex PCR; TCRdb has only the in-frame clones, and not every one. In the table there are around 45,000 clones, around 90% of which are singletons. Study-wide results and caveats: Among patients with partial responses at 0.1-3.0 mg/kg, clonal expansion was among the lowest.

The sequence came from an adult with an advanced solid tumor such as melanoma, head and neck, liver or kidney cancer. The V gene is TRBV7-8, the J gene TRBJ2-7; 8 nucleotides line up with TRBD1. Sequences were derived from CD4+ or CD8+ T cells sorted from blood, sampled in a trial of the OX40 agonist ivuxolimab. CDR3 in DNA: TGTGCCAGCAGCTTAGGCAAGGGACAGGAAGCCTACGAGCAGTACTTC. Translation: CASSLGKGQEAYEQYF.